Following are 5 T cell receptor beta chains from one sample sequenced in a study of Ad26.COV2.S vaccination and SARS-CoV-2 variants. Produced via immunoSEQ multiplex PCR; TCRdb's table is partial and in-frame only. The data contain some 460,000 clones, 70% to 90% of them singletons. The treatment is: some 20 received Ad26.COV2.S at low or high dose, single or two shots; roughly five received placebo; per-sample allocation not given. Each sample was drawn 63 days after the first injection (of vaccine or placebo). The material was peripheral blood, obtained in a trial of Ad26.COV2.S vaccine versus placebo. The receptors here all came from a person between 18 and 59 years old who received the Ad26.COV2.S COVID-19 vaccine or a placebo.

The chain recombines TRBV7-6 with TRBJ2-2, with D possibly being TRBD1 or TRBD2 (5 bases each). Trimming removed 5 bases at V and 4 bases at J, with 14 bases between. The CDR3 runs 15 residues. Germline values: CDR1 SGHVS, CDR2 FNYEAQ. Here the CDR3 DNA reads TGTGCCAGCAGCGTACGGGGCGAAACCACCGGGGAGCTGTTTTTT. As protein: CASSVRGETTGELFF.

The V and J genes are TRBV29-1 and TRBJ1-4; 7 bases fit TRBD1. The CDR3 spans 13 residues. J lost 0 bases, V lost 7 bases, and 2 bases had no gene match. Germline CDR1 is SQVTM and CDR2 is ANQGSEA. The chain's CDR3 is CSATGATNEKLFF. The CDR3 nucleotides read TGCAGCGCAACAGGGGCAACTAATGAAAAACTGTTTTTT.

The J gene is TRBJ1-1, the V gene TRBV3-1 (or the pseudogene TRBV3-2); D unclear. Germline loops: CDR1 LGHDT, CDR2 YNNKEL (reference sequence). The V end lost 6 bases, the J end lost 2 bases, and 10 bases lay between the germline ends. The CDR3 has 13 amino acids. CDR3 bases: TGTGCCAGCAGACTTAAATATAACACTGAAGCTTTCTTT. The encoded protein is CASRLKYNTEAFF.

This clone was counted a few times. The rearrangement links TRBV30 to TRBJ1-1, with D unclear. This CDR3 spans 13 amino acids. Germline CDR1 GTSNPN, CDR2 SVGIG (reference sequence). V dropped 4 bases and J dropped 1 base, with 10 bases sitting between them. DNA of the CDR3: TGTGCCTGGAAGGTTGCGGGGAACACTGAAGCTTTCTTT. It yields the protein CAWKVAGNTEAFF.

The V call is TRBV28, the J call TRBJ1-2, with a tentative D call TRBD1 (5 bases). Germline loops: CDR1 MDHEN, CDR2 SYDVKM. Trimming left V 6 bases short and J 4 bases short, with 18 bases between. The CDR3 loop spans 15 amino acids. CDR3 residues: CASRPYGTAVYGYTF. Here the CDR3 DNA reads TGTGCCAGCAGACCATACGGGACGGCAGTCTATGGCTACACCTTC.